A single sample gave rise to the 2 T cell receptor beta chains below, sequenced in a study of T cell clones after liver transplantation. Sequencing was performed with immunoSEQ multiplex PCR; in TCRdb, only in-frame clones are kept and a portion is missing. The repertoire holds around 26,000 clones, with roughly 69% as singletons. Material: CD4+ T cells from blood, obtained before liver transplant. The receptors come from a human donor who received a liver transplant.

This rearrangement joins TRBV28 to TRBJ2-1, with 15 bases aligning to TRBD2. With 11 bases clipped from V and 10 bases from J, the junction kept 6 bases outside the gene matches. Per germline, CDR1 MDHEN and CDR2 SYDVKM. The CDR3 sequence is 13 residues long. CDR3 sequence reads: CAGRTSGRAEQFF. CDR3 sequence (DNA): TGTGCCGGTCGGACTAGCGGGAGGGCGGAGCAGTTCTTC. The whole variable domain, remainder taken from reference TRBV28 and TRBJ2-1, is DVKVTQSSRYLVKRTGEKVFLECVQDMDHENMFWYRQDPGLGLRLIYFSYDVKMKEKGDIPEGYSVSREKKERFSLILESASTNQTSMYLCAGRTSGRAEQFFGPGTRLTVL.

The J gene is TRBJ2-5, the V gene TRBV7-2, with 8 bases matching TRBD1. The V gene's germline CDR1 is SGHTA and CDR2 FQGNSA. This CDR3 spans 15 amino acids. J was trimmed by 2 bases and V by 3 bases; bases with no gene match: 5. The CDR3 protein is CASSFNQGAQETQYF. The CDR3 nucleotides read TGTGCCAGCAGCTTTAACCAGGGGGCTCAAGAGACCCAGTACTTC.